This T cell receptor beta chain was found in a study of CD8 T cells in ankylosing spondylitis. This clonotype was observed many times. Its antigen is currently unknown. Study-wide results and caveats: Ankylosing spondylitis blood appeared to be characterized by a TCR beta motif of eight or nine highly homologous variants. Disease-linked clones were reportedly significantly enriched in matched ankylosing spondylitis synovial fluid. Relatively rare in peripheral blood, disease-linked clones were also CD8+.

For TCR beta, libraries came from quantitative 5'-RACE with molecular barcodes. Via MiXCR, TCRdb re-called the 5' RACE reads, giving one row per CDR3 protein. The repertoire has 250,000 or so distinct CDR3 sequences, over 15% of them found once; the top ten carry roughly 34%. The source is a male donor with ankylosing spondylitis or in good health (not recorded which). The material sequenced was blood, either unsorted or a sorted T cell fraction (not recorded which).

The CDR3 spells CASSQSSRRETQYF. The CDR3 DNA reads as TGTGCCAGCAGCCAATCCTCGCGACGAGAGACCCAGTACTTC. The chain joins TRBV3-1 to TRBJ2-5, with no clear D. The CDR3 runs to 14 residues. Germline V gives CDR1 LGHDT, CDR2 YNNKEL (reference sequence). V was trimmed by 2 bases and J by 4 bases, leaving 11 bases between them.